This entry lists 29 T cell receptor beta chains sequenced from one sample in a study of blood T cells in healthy people across ages (dated by TCRdb to between 2014 and 2016). Libraries were prepared through 5' RACE. The sequencer was an Illumina HiSeq 2500. A second PCR of about 7 to 12 cycles was run with a J-beta primer mix and a sample-barcoded 5' primer. Clones were called with MiXCR by TCRdb after fastp trimmed the public reads at Q25, and only in-frame beta chains were retained. Duplicate CDR3 protein sequences are folded into a single record with the most common DNA and genes. This sample holds about a million distinct CDR3 sequences; around 48% were observed only once. Around an eighth of the sample is in the top ten clones. Input material: blood. The receptors here all came from a man under 40 in good health.

The V call is TRBV6-4, the J call TRBJ2-3; possible D gene TRBD1, 6 bases. CDR3 length equals 15 residues. Germline V gene lookup returns CDR1 MRHNA and CDR2 SNTAGT. Trimming shortened V by 3 bases and J by 2 bases, and 12 bases separated the two germline ends. Written as DNA, the CDR3 is TGTGCCAGCAGTGAAGAGACAGGACCCACAGATACGCAGTATTTT. Amino acid sequence: CASSEETGPTDTQYF.

This clonotype was recorded a few times. This rearrangement joins TRBV7-9 to TRBJ2-5, with 11 bases aligning to TRBD2. The CDR3 contains 16 residues. V gave up 5 bases and J gave up 0 bases; unmatched junction bases: 5. Germline CDR1 reads SEHNR; CDR2 reads FQNEAQ (reference sequence). The CDR3 spells CASSNPGLADQETQYF. CDR3 in DNA: TGTGCCAGCAGCAACCCGGGACTAGCGGACCAAGAGACCCAGTACTTC.

This clonotype was detected a few times. The rearrangement links TRBV6-2 or TRBV6-3 to TRBJ2-7, with D perhaps matching TRBD2 (6 bases). CDR3 length: 15 residues. V lost 2 bases and J lost 1, with 12 bases in between. Germline V lookup: CDR1 MNHEY, CDR2 SVGEGT. DNA for the CDR3: TGTGCCAGCAGTTACGTTGGAGGGTGGTCCTACGAGCAGTACTTC. As protein: CASSYVGGWSYEQYF.

This clonotype showed up just a few times. V usage is TRBV10-3 and J usage is TRBJ2-3, with TRBD1 matching over 7 bases. The length of the CDR3 is 13 residues. Germline V gene sequence: CDR1 ENHRY, CDR2 SYGVKD. With 6 bases clipped from V and 3 bases from J, the junction kept 3 bases outside the gene matches. The CDR3 region has the DNA TGTGCCATCAGCATCAGGGGGACAGATACGCAGTATTTT. Its protein is CAISIRGTDTQYF.

The chain combines TRBV12-3 or TRBV12-4 with TRBJ2-4; D is ambiguous. CDR3 length: 16 residues. The ends were cut back, 1 base at V and 0 bases at J, with 10 bases in the middle. The CDR3 protein is CASSLGVGLAKNIQYF. In nucleotides, the CDR3 is TGTGCCAGCAGTTTAGGGGTGGGGTTAGCCAAAAACATTCAGTACTTC.

This clonotype appeared many times. The V call is TRBV13, the J call TRBJ2-7; weak D call: TRBD2 (6 bases). CDR3 length: 15 residues. The germline V gene encodes CDR1 PRHDT and CDR2 FYEKMQ (reference sequence). Trimming took 2 bases from V and 5 from J, leaving 16 bases between them. For the CDR3, the DNA is TGTGCCAGCAGCTTAAGGGCGGGGAGCGCCCACGAGCAGTACTTC. Its translation: CASSLRAGSAHEQYF.

The CDR3 protein is CSARVAGRNTIYF. The CDR3 DNA reads TGCAGTGCTAGAGTCGCAGGGAGAAACACCATATATTTT. This chain connects TRBV20-1 to TRBJ1-3, with D perhaps matching TRBD1 (5 bases). The length of the CDR3 is 13 residues. Germline V lookup: CDR1 DFQATT, CDR2 SNEGSKA (reference sequence). With 1 base removed from V and 5 bases from J, the gap between germline ends came to 9 bases.

In its sample, this clonotype was seen once. The chain links TRBV4-3 to TRBJ2-7; tentative D call: TRBD1 (6 bases). This CDR3 has 15 amino acids. Trimming stripped 1 base from V and 5 bases from J, with 15 bases between. CDR1 and CDR2 from the germline V gene are LGHNA and YSLEER. The CDR3 spells CASSQAYRDINEQYF. The CDR3 nucleotides read TGCGCCAGCAGCCAAGCCTACCGGGACATCAACGAGCAGTACTTC.

The J gene is TRBJ2-7, the V gene TRBV5-1; 9 bases map to TRBD2. Trimming took 2 bases from V and 6 from J; bases not matched to a gene: 9. The CDR3 length is 15 residues. The V gene's germline CDR1 is SGHRS and CDR2 YFSETQ. The DNA of the CDR3 is TGCGCCAGCAGCTTAATTAGCGGGGGAAGTCTCGAGCAGTACTTC. This codes for CASSLISGGSLEQYF. The variable domain in full, completed from reference TRBV5-1 and TRBJ2-7, reads KAGVTQTPRYLIKTRGQQVTLSCSPISGHRSVSWYQQTPGQGLQFLFEYFSETQRNKGNFPGRFSGRQFSNSRSEMNVSTLELGDSALYLCASSLISGGSLEQYFGPGTRLTVT.

This clonotype was counted only a few times. One end of the junction does not line up with germline, which may come from a read error. The V and J genes are TRBV5-1 and TRBJ1-1, with a weak D call TRBD1 (6 bases). The CDR3 spans 18 residues. Germline V lookup: CDR1 SGHRS, CDR2 YFSETQ. The CDR3 loop is CASGLGAQRVFGGTEAFF. CDR3 nucleotides: TGCGCCAGCGGCTTGGGGGCACAAAGGGTATTTGGCGGGACTGAAGCTTTCTTT.

The chain combines TRBV12-3 or TRBV12-4 with TRBJ2-3; 8 bases line up with TRBD2. This CDR3 is built from 15 residues. Trimming took 3 bases from V and 1 from J; bases not matched to a gene: 3. The CDR3 sequence is CASSFQAGGTDTQYF. DNA of the CDR3: TGTGCCAGCAGTTTTCAAGCGGGGGGCACAGATACGCAGTATTTT.

V is TRBV16 and J is TRBJ2-7; TRBD2 matches 7 bases. The end of the DNA aligns better with TRBJ2-1, so the J call may be wrong. This CDR3 spans 15 amino acids. Germline CDR1 KGHSY, CDR2 FQNENV. Here the CDR3 DNA reads TGTGCCAGCAGCCAATCGCCTAGCGGCTCTGCCGGGCAGTTCTTC. Translated, it gives CASSQSPSGSAGQFF.

This clonotype has just a few counts. The chain joins TRBV11-2 to TRBJ2-5, with D possibly matching TRBD2 (5 bases). The J call is doubtful: the DNA matches TRBJ2-7 better. This CDR3 has 15 amino acids. The germline V gene has CDR1 SGHAT and CDR2 FQNNGV. This chain's CDR3 is CASSAAVRPSYEQYF. The CDR3 DNA is TGTGCCAGCAGCGCAGCGGTGCGACCCTCCTACGAGCAGTACTTC.

This chain links TRBV18 with TRBJ1-2; D is undetermined. The CDR3 has 14 amino acids. With 0 bases removed from V and 6 bases from J, the gap between germline ends came to 11 bases. Germline lookup yields CDR1 KGHSH and CDR2 LQKENI. CDR3 sequence: CASSPPELFHGYTF. The CDR3 nucleotides are TGTGCCAGCTCACCACCAGAGCTATTCCATGGCTACACCTTC.

V usage is TRBV7-2 and J usage is TRBJ2-1; possibly TRBD1 for D (6 bases). Germline V gene data show CDR1 as SGHTA and CDR2 as FQGNSA. The CDR3 sequence is 16 residues long. Trimming pared 7 bases from V and 3 bases from J, leaving 19 bases between. CDR3 nucleotides: TGTGCCAGCACCTACTCACCGGGACAAAGCTACAATGAGCAGTTCTTC. As protein: CASTYSPGQSYNEQFF.

This clonotype was observed a few times. This chain uses TRBV4-2 with TRBJ1-2; D is undetermined. The CDR3 is 15 amino acids. Germline CDR1 and CDR2: LGHNA and YNFKEQ. Between the trimmed V and J ends, which lost 3 bases and 4 bases, there was a span of 15 bases. The DNA of the CDR3 is TGTGCCAGCAGCCAGCCACAGCAACCAGGCTATGGCTACACCTTC. Translated: CASSQPQQPGYGYTF.

The chain combines TRBV27 with TRBJ2-5; D call uncertain. Looked up from germline, CDR1 is MNHEY and CDR2 is SMNVEV (reference sequence). V was trimmed by 0 bases and J by 3 bases, leaving 17 bases between them. CDR3 size: 17 residues. The CDR3 region has the DNA TGTGCCAGCAGTTTATCGCCCCCCTACCAAGTCGAAGAGACCCAGTACTTC. Amino acids: CASSLSPPYQVEETQYF.

Comments on this clonotype: An end of the junction differs from the germline gene, which may be a read error. The CDR3 spells CAISEGTGGFNEPFF. CDR3 bases: TGTGCCATCAGTGAAGGGACAGGGGGCTTCAATGAGCCGTTCTTC. The V call is TRBV10-3, the J call TRBJ2-1, with 12 bases that match TRBD1. The V gene's germline CDR1 is ENHRY and CDR2 SYGVKD. The CDR3 spans 15 residues.

V gene TRBV6-2 or TRBV6-3 combines with J gene TRBJ2-5, with D maybe TRBD1 (6 bases). The CDR3 runs to 14 residues. V was shortened by 7 bases and J by 11 bases, with 23 bases between the two germline ends. Per the germline V gene, CDR1 is MNHEY and CDR2 is SVGEGT. The DNA of the CDR3 is TGTGCCAGCAATTCCGGGACATTATACAATGAGCAGTACTTC. Amino acids: CASNSGTLYNEQYF.

J is TRBJ2-7 and V is TRBV4-1, with TRBD2 matching 8 bases. Trimming at V came to 2 bases and at J to 2 bases, leaving 5 bases not matched to a gene. The CDR3 sequence is 15 residues long. Per the germline V gene, CDR1 is MGHRA and CDR2 is YSYEKL. The CDR3 here is CASSQLAGGTYEQYF. The CDR3 coding sequence is TGCGCCAGCAGCCAACTGGCGGGGGGCACCTACGAGCAGTACTTC.

This sequence joins TRBV7-9 and TRBJ1-2, with 10 bases that match TRBD1. This CDR3 region has 15 residues. V shed 0 bases, J shed 4 bases, and the junction held 2 bases outside the gene matches. Germline assignment: CDR1 SEHNR and CDR2 FQNEAQ (reference sequence). CDR3 protein: CASSLARTGGYGYTF. DNA of the CDR3: TGTGCCAGCAGCTTAGCGCGGACAGGGGGCTATGGCTACACCTTC.

This clonotype was picked up a small number of times. V gene TRBV2 combines with J gene TRBJ2-7; a possible D gene is TRBD2 (6 bases). The CDR3 has 16 residues. CDR1 and CDR2 from the germline V gene are SNHLY and FYNNEI. Deletions cut 0 bases from V and 3 bases from J, with 15 bases between. The CDR3, as DNA: TGTGCCAGCAGTGAAGCGCCATCGGGGGAGAACTACGAGCAGTACTTC. As protein: CASSEAPSGENYEQYF.

The chain recombines TRBV9 with TRBJ1-5, with D hard to call. Trimming took off 0 bases at V and 5 bases at J, with 6 bases between the two ends. The CDR3 runs 13 residues. Germline CDR1 is SGDLS and CDR2 is YYNGEE. The CDR3 loop reads CASSVVGDQPQHF. In DNA form, the CDR3 reads TGTGCCAGCAGCGTAGTTGGGGATCAGCCCCAGCATTTT.

Only one count was recorded for this clonotype. A junction end diverges from the germline sequence, so it may reflect a read error. The V and J genes are TRBV10-3 and TRBJ1-1, with D possibly matching TRBD1 (5 bases). From germline, CDR1 is ENHRY and CDR2 SYGVKD. The CDR3 contains 16 residues. DNA for the CDR3: TGTGCCGTCAGTGAGTCGGGGGGGAGAATGAACACTGAAGCTTTCTTT. Translating gives CAVSESGGRMNTEAFF.

This clonotype appeared a few times. This chain connects TRBV20-1 to TRBJ2-3; 13 nucleotides agree with TRBD2. The J segment lost 5 bases and the V segment lost 3 bases, leaving 8 bases of the junction unmatched. This CDR3 has 16 amino acids. Germline V gene lookup returns CDR1 DFQATT and CDR2 SNEGSKA (reference sequence). The CDR3 reads CSASSGLAGVLDTQYF. The CDR3 bases are TGCAGTGCTAGTAGCGGACTAGCGGGGGTCCTAGATACGCAGTATTTT.

The chain recombines TRBV10-3 with TRBJ2-1; D unresolved. Trimming took 3 bases from V and 6 from J, leaving 9 bases between them. The CDR3 loop spans 13 amino acids. Germline V CDR1 and CDR2: ENHRY, SYGVKD. In DNA form, the CDR3 reads TGTGCCATCAGTGACCTAGTCGGCAATGAGCAGTTCTTC. Protein sequence: CAISDLVGNEQFF.

The J gene is TRBJ1-5, the V gene TRBV20-1; D is uncertain. Germline V gene lookup returns CDR1 DFQATT and CDR2 SNEGSKA (reference sequence). This CDR3 region has 14 residues. Trimming stripped 1 base from V and 0 bases from J, with 7 bases between. CDR3 amino acids: CSARGVYSNQPQHF. CDR3 nucleotides: TGCAGTGCTAGAGGGGTTTATAGCAATCAGCCCCAGCATTTT.

V is TRBV3-1 and J is TRBJ1-1; a weak D match, TRBD1 (6 bases). The CDR3 is made up of 14 amino acids. Germline loops: CDR1 LGHDT, CDR2 YNNKEL (reference sequence). Deletions cut 1 base from V and 5 bases from J, with 11 bases between. Written as DNA, the CDR3 is TGTGCCAGCAGCCAAGGGACAGACAGGACTGAAGCTTTCTTT. Its protein product is CASSQGTDRTEAFF.

This rearrangement joins TRBV4-1 to TRBJ1-2; 7 bases agree with TRBD1. The J segment lost 8 bases and the V segment lost 1 base, leaving 7 bases of the junction unmatched. Germline CDR1 reads MGHRA; CDR2 reads YSYEKL. The CDR3 is 14 amino acids. The CDR3 DNA is TGCGCCAGCAGCCAAGCTGACAGGGACGAGGGCTACACCTTC. It codes for CASSQADRDEGYTF.